Sequencing of this T cell receptor beta chain was carried out in a study of graft-versus-host responses after intestinal transplantation. TCRdb's copy holds only in-frame clones and misses some; the assay was immunoSEQ multiplex PCR. The repertoire has approximately 100,000 clones, more than 75% of them found once; the top ten carry roughly 1.4%. This clone appeared once. Trimming at V came to 3 bases and at J to 5 bases, leaving 6 bases not matched to a gene. Germline loops: CDR1 MGHRA, CDR2 YSYEKL. This CDR3 spans 16 amino acids. This specimen consisted of PBMCs, obtained 255 days after intestinal transplant. This sequence originates from a human patient who received an intestinal transplant, so some T cells may come from the graft donor. The chain recombines TRBV4-1 with TRBJ2-3, with TRBD2 identical over 12 bases. DNA for the CDR3: TGCGCCAGCAGCCACCTAGCGGGAGGGCAACGAGATACGCAGTATTTT. It codes for CASSHLAGGQRDTQYF.